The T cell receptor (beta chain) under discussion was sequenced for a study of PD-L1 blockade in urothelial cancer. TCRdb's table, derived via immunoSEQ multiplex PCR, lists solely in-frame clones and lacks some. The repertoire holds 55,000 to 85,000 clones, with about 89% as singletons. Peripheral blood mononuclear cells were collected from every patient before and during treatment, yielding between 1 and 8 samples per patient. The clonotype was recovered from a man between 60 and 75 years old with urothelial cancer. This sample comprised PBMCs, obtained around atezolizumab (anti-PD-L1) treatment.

CDR3 sequence (DNA): TGTGCCAGCAGCCTGACCGGGACAGCCTCGCCCCAGCATTTT. Amino acids: CASSLTGTASPQHF. V is TRBV7-2 and J is TRBJ1-5; 7 nucleotides line up with TRBD1. Germline V gives CDR1 SGHTA, CDR2 FQGNSA. V lost 5 bases to trimming and J lost 9 bases; unmatched junction nucleotides: 10. This CDR3 is 14 amino acids long.